This T cell receptor (beta chain) was identified in a study of T cell repertoires in cytomegalovirus infection. Turning to the study itself: Matching HLA type and CMV infection were both indicated by public TCR beta signatures.

This clonotype appeared many times. As yet, its antigen is unknown. Whole-study results and caveats: Cumulated frequencies of public TCR beta families served to identify carriers of CMV plus the relevant HLA. The ex vivo response showed dominance by HLA-C-restricted CMV-specific TCR beta clonotypes.

The CDR3 has 14 residues. Trimming took off 2 bases at V and 4 bases at J, with 10 bases between the two ends. Germline loops: CDR1 SGHTA, CDR2 FQGTGA. From the reads, TCRdb called clonotypes with MiXCR, one entry per CDR3 protein. This table holds 250,000 to 300,000 distinct CDR3 sequences, roughly 13% found once. V usage is TRBV7-3 and J usage is TRBJ2-3; no clear D gene. Sequenced: PBMCs. This sequence was found in a human donor in good health (CMV status not recorded). Some clones in this sample may be carry-over from other donors' samples. CDR3 sequence reads: CASSLGPGSDTQYF. DNA for the CDR3: TGTGCCAGCAGCTTAGGCCCTGGGTCAGATACGCAGTATTTT.